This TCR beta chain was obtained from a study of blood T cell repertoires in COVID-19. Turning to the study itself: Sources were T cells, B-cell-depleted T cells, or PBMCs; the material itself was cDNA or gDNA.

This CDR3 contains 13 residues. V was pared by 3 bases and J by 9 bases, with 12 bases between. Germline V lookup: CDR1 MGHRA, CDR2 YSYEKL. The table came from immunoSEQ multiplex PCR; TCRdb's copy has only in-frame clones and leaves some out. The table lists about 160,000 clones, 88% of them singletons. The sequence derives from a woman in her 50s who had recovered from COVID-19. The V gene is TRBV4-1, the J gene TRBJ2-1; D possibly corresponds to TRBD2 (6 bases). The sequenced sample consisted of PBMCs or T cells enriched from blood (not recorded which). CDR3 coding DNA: TGCGCCAGCAGCCAGGGAGGAGAGAGTGAGCAGTTCTTC. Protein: CASSQGGESEQFF.